Presented here are 19 T cell receptor beta chains from one specimen sequenced in a study of blood T cell repertoires in COVID-19. The repertoire was sequenced with immunoSEQ multiplex PCR; TCRdb's copy has only in-frame clones and lacks some. The sample has about 110,000 clones, about three quarters seen once. Material for sequencing was peripheral blood. The receptors here all came from an older man with acute or convalescent COVID-19.

This CDR3 is CASSQTGRDEQYF. The CDR3 nucleotides read TGCGCCAGCAGCCAAACAGGGAGAGACGAGCAGTACTTC. This chain connects TRBV4-1 to TRBJ2-7; possible D gene TRBD1, 6 bases. Germline CDR1 and CDR2: MGHRA and YSYEKL. This CDR3 comprises 13 residues. V was cut by 2 bases and J by 5 bases, with 10 bases left in between.

This chain joins TRBV5-4 and TRBJ2-7; TRBD2 matches 8 bases. The CDR3 covers 16 residues. Trimming at V came to 4 bases and at J to 0 bases, leaving 9 bases not matched to a gene. Germline V gene lookup returns CDR1 SGHNT and CDR2 YYREEE (reference sequence). The CDR3 reads CASSPGGQKSSYEQYF. Here the CDR3 DNA reads TGTGCCAGCAGCCCGGGGGGGCAGAAAAGCTCCTACGAGCAGTACTTC.

The chain employs TRBV5-1 and TRBJ2-7; maybe TRBD2 (6 bases). Germline V gene lookup returns CDR1 SGHRS and CDR2 YFSETQ. The CDR3 consists of 14 residues. The V gene lost 1 base and the J gene lost 7 bases, with 15 bases spanning the gap. The CDR3 region has the DNA TGCGCCAGCAGCTTGAGCGGGTCCCTTAGTGAGCAGTACTTC. Amino acid sequence: CASSLSGSLSEQYF.

The CDR3 is CASSVGTGGASYGYTF. CDR3 bases: TGTGCCAGCAGCGTTGGTACAGGGGGCGCGAGCTATGGCTACACCTTC. V is TRBV9 and J is TRBJ1-2; 9 bases fit TRBD1. From germline, CDR1 is SGDLS and CDR2 YYNGEE. The CDR3 covers 16 residues. V lost 2 bases and J lost 4; bases outside the gene matches: 9.

The V and J genes are TRBV10-3 and TRBJ2-7; 7 positions agree with TRBD2. The germline V gene has CDR1 ENHRY and CDR2 SYGVKD. This CDR3 is 11 amino acids long. J gave up 6 bases and V 4 bases, and 0 bases lay outside the gene matches. The CDR3 loop reads CAISGGGEQYF. The CDR3 DNA follows: TGTGCCATCAGTGGGGGGGGCGAGCAGTACTTC.

V gene TRBV27 combines with J gene TRBJ1-1; a weak D match, TRBD1 (6 bases). Trimming cost V 5 bases and J 11 bases, with 21 bases left between them. CDR1 and CDR2 (germline): MNHEY, SMNVEV (reference sequence). There are 14 residues in the CDR3. The CDR3 DNA reads TGTGCCAGCAGTGCAGCCACATTACAGGGTACGGCTTTCTTT. It is translated as CASSAATLQGTAFF.

At least ten counts were recorded for this clone. The identical CDR3 is also encoded by other nucleotide sequences in the sample. V and J are TRBV7-2 and TRBJ1-1, with D possibly TRBD1 on 5 matching bases. Germline-derived CDR1 and CDR2 are SGHTA and FQGNSA. V lost 2 bases, J lost 4 bases, and 8 bases lay in between. The CDR3 contains 13 residues. DNA for the CDR3: TGTGCCAGCAGCTTAACCGGGGGCACTGAAGCTTTCTTT. This encodes CASSLTGGTEAFF.

J is TRBJ2-1 and V is TRBV9; tentative D call: TRBD1 (6 bases). CDR1 is SGDLS and CDR2 is YYNGEE in the germline V gene. The CDR3 is 14 amino acids. V lost 4 bases and J lost 0, with 8 bases in between. The chain's CDR3 is CASSPDSSYNEQFF. The DNA for the CDR3 is TGTGCCAGCAGCCCGGACAGCTCCTACAATGAGCAGTTCTTC.

In this sample, this clone turned up a few times. The chain couples TRBV2 to TRBJ2-1; possible D gene TRBD1, 5 bases. With 7 bases removed from V and 5 bases from J, the gap between germline ends came to 18 bases. The CDR3 has 15 amino acids. Germline CDR1 is SNHLY and CDR2 is FYNNEI. The CDR3: CASKQARAPNNEQFF. The CDR3 region has the DNA TGTGCCAGCAAACAGGCCCGCGCACCCAACAATGAGCAGTTCTTC.

The chain combines TRBV7-9 with TRBJ2-5; D not certain. CDR1 and CDR2 from the germline V gene are SEHNR and FQNEAQ (reference sequence). V gave up 4 bases and J gave up 5 bases, with 5 bases separating them. There are 11 residues in the CDR3. CDR3 in amino acids: CASSSRETQYF. DNA of the CDR3: TGTGCCAGCAGCTCACGGGAGACCCAGTACTTC.

The V gene is TRBV18, the J gene TRBJ2-2; possible D gene TRBD1, 6 bases. This CDR3 contains 17 residues. Trimming pared 1 base from V and 1 base from J, leaving 13 bases between. Germline lookup yields CDR1 KGHSH and CDR2 LQKENI. Written as DNA, the CDR3 is TGTGCCAGCTCACCACACAGGGAAAGCTTGAACACCGGGGAGCTGTTTTTT. The encoded protein is CASSPHRESLNTGELFF.

The J gene is TRBJ2-6, the V gene TRBV14, with no clear D. This CDR3 region has 14 residues. V was clipped by 5 bases and J by 4 bases, with 9 bases between them. Germline CDR1 reads SGHDN; CDR2 reads FVKESK. The CDR3 reads CASSVASGANVLTF. The CDR3 bases are TGTGCCAGCAGCGTAGCTTCCGGGGCCAACGTCCTGACTTTC. The complete variable domain, with remaining parts taken from reference TRBV14 and TRBJ2-6, reads EAGVTQFPSHSVIEKGQTVTLRCDPISGHDNLYWYRRVMGKEIKFLLHFVKESKQDESGMPNNRFLAERTGGTYSTLKVQPAELEDSGVYFCASSVASGANVLTFGAGSRLTVL.

The CDR3 region has the DNA TGTGCCATCAGTTCGGGACTAGCGGGAGTAGGAGAGACCCAGTACTTC. Protein product: CAISSGLAGVGETQYF. The genes are TRBV10-3 and TRBJ2-5; 14 bases line up with TRBD2. The CDR3 runs to 16 residues. Germline loops: CDR1 ENHRY, CDR2 SYGVKD. The junction had 6 bases not matched to a gene; V was cut back by 5 bases and J by 4 bases.

The chain uses TRBV2 and TRBJ2-1; D might be TRBD2 (5 bases). The V gene lost 9 bases and the J gene lost 9 bases, with 12 bases spanning the gap. The CDR3 has 11 residues. Per germline, CDR1 SNHLY and CDR2 FYNNEI. CDR3 sequence reads: CASVEAAEQFF. In DNA form, the CDR3 reads TGTGCCAGTGTTGAAGCGGCTGAGCAGTTCTTC.

The gene calls are TRBV7-2 and TRBJ2-7; 7 positions agree with TRBD2. Germline lookup yields CDR1 SGHTA and CDR2 FQGNSA. The CDR3 runs to 16 residues. Trimming cost V 3 bases and J 0 bases; bases outside gene matches: 8. The CDR3 sequence is CASSFDSGTSSYEQYF. The CDR3 DNA is TGTGCCAGCAGCTTTGACAGCGGGACGAGCTCCTACGAGCAGTACTTC.

Here the CDR3 reads CASSPTQGGLQETQYF. CDR3 bases: TGTGCCAGCTCACCAACGCAGGGGGGTCTTCAAGAGACCCAGTACTTC. V and J are TRBV18 and TRBJ2-5; the D gene is possibly TRBD1 (7 bases). The CDR3 sequence is 16 residues long. With 2 bases removed from V and 2 bases from J, the gap between germline ends came to 15 bases. Germline CDR1 KGHSH, CDR2 LQKENI.

This clone was seen a handful of times. V is TRBV5-5 and J is TRBJ1-2; 8 nucleotides align to TRBD1. CDR1 is SGHKS and CDR2 is YYEKEE in the germline V gene (reference sequence). The V segment lost 3 bases and the J segment 8 bases; nucleotides outside the gene matches: 12. The CDR3 has 15 amino acids. CDR3 sequence reads: CASSYPGQEFSGYTF. The CDR3 coding sequence is TGTGCCAGCAGCTATCCGGGACAGGAGTTTAGCGGCTACACCTTC.

Only one count was recorded for this clone. CDR3 amino acids: CASTPGLAARETQYF. The CDR3 DNA follows: TGTGCCAGCACCCCGGGACTAGCGGCGCGAGAGACCCAGTACTTC. The rearrangement joins TRBV9 to TRBJ2-5; 11 nucleotides agree with TRBD2. Germline-derived CDR1 and CDR2 are SGDLS and YYNGEE. The CDR3 length is 15 residues. Trimming removed 6 bases from V and 4 bases from J; junction bases left unmatched: 8.

The chain is built from TRBV5-6 and TRBJ2-5; D is possibly TRBD2 (6 bases). Per germline, CDR1 SGHDT and CDR2 YYEEEE. V lost 6 bases to trimming and J lost 4 bases, with 22 bases between them. There are 16 residues in the CDR3. Here the CDR3 DNA reads TGTGCCAGCACCGAGGGCGGGGTCGGGAGAAGAGAGACCCAGTACTTC. Amino acids: CASTEGGVGRRETQYF.